The T cell receptor beta chain under discussion was sequenced for a study of blood T cell repertoires in COVID-19 (dated by TCRdb to about 2020). As for the study more broadly: Collaborator samples came from the United States, Italy and Spain and covered acute and convalescent phases of COVID-19. The material from the prospective study consisted of cDNA or gDNA derived from T cells, B-cell-depleted T cells, or PBMCs. Subjects who had been exposed to COVID-19, were actively infected with it, or had recovered from it provided the deeply sampled blood TCRbeta repertoires that made up the dataset. A freely available public database, intended as a resource for researchers studying the immune response to SARS-CoV-2, is where the repertoires were released. The samples were drawn from two sources: the first 160 participants of the ongoing ImmuneRACE study, and over 950 subjects contributed by 6 global collaborators. A de-identified subject ID, COVID-19 status, age in years and sex were almost always included in the sample metadata. Where available, HLA class I and class II types were taken from metadata supplied by the sample provider and were not determined by assay-based typing.

Beyond this particular receptor, the publication reports: The amount of clinical and demographic metadata varied by source and participant and was provided uncurated.

In the prospective study, participants were roughly 18 to 90 years old, resided in 20 to 30 geographic areas of the United States, and were enrolled through a virtual design. In the prospective study, cohorts were assigned on the basis of participant-reported clinical history obtained from a screening survey and a study questionnaire. Recovered participants in ImmuneRACE Cohort 3 were defined by two consecutive negative NP/OP PCR tests, clearance by a healthcare professional, or resolution of symptoms. In the prospective study, mobile phlebotomists collected whole blood, serum and a nasopharyngeal or oropharyngeal swab from each participant. Over a roughly 2-month period, participants in the prospective study had the option of providing additional blood draws and questionnaires. Blood samples from the prospective study were shipped frozen or at room temperature prior to DNA extraction. There are 16 amino acids in the CDR3, from cysteine to phenylalanine inclusive. Just CDR3 DNA is preserved here, 48 bases in frame from base 1. Reading the germline V gene gives CDR1 SNHLY and CDR2 FYNNEI. Relative to germline, V is missing 7 bases and J is missing 0 bases, with 9 bases of the junction outside any gene match.

TCRbeta CDR3 regions were amplified from genomic DNA using the immunoSEQ Assay, a bias-controlled multiplex PCR. The authors' analysis ran thus. The number of nucleated cells in each sample was estimated from the amplification of reference gene primers within the assay. To quantify the absolute abundance of each unique TCRbeta CDR3 rearrangement, sequence reads were collapsed and filtered. Productive Simpson clonality was computed per sample as the square root of Simpson's diversity index over productive rearrangements. TCRdb limited this immuneACCESS table to in-frame rearrangements with V and J called. A share of clones is missing; checked studies link under half to unresolved V genes, and the rest is unexplained. Clone size and the V and J calls come from that table; the DNA yielded D and trimming. This sample gives about 290,000 clones in total; about nine tenths of them show up just once. The biggest ten clones account for 1.5% to 2% of the sample.

As for this clone: Which antigen it targets is not known. Within one base of it there is no much larger clone, and no base qualities were kept.

Sequencing input: PBMCs or T cells enriched from blood (not recorded which). This clonotype was sampled from a woman in her 40s who had recovered from COVID-19. The chain employs TRBV2 and TRBJ1-5, with 7 bases in between that match TRBD1. In nucleotide form, the sequence is TGTGCCAGCACGGGACAGCAATCTCATAGCAATCAGCCCCAGCATTTT. This encodes CASTGQQSHSNQPQHF.